This passage covers 11 T cell receptor beta chains from one sample sequenced in a study of cytomegalovirus exposure and HLA in healthy donors. PCR employed 60 Vbeta and 13 Jbeta primers. TCRdb's table, derived via immunoSEQ multiplex PCR, lists solely in-frame clones and lacks some. The sample lists some 160,000 clones, 65% to 75% occurring once. The sample consisted of PBMCs. All receptors come from a man between 60 and 70 years old in good health and CMV-seronegative.

The sample holds a few counts of this clone. The rearrangement links TRBV27 to TRBJ2-7, with D possibly TRBD2 on 6 matching bases. V lost 3 bases and J 3 bases, leaving 9 bases between the germline ends. Looked up from germline, CDR1 is MNHEY and CDR2 is SMNVEV (reference sequence). CDR3 size: 13 residues. DNA for the CDR3: TGTGCCAGCAGTTTTCACGGGAGCTACGAGCAGTACTTC. Amino acid sequence: CASSFHGSYEQYF.

CDR3 nucleotide sequence: TGTGCCAGCAGCTTACGGACAGGGGAAAATTCACCCCTCCACTTT. Amino acid sequence: CASSLRTGENSPLHF. The rearrangement uses TRBV7-9 and TRBJ1-6; the match to TRBD1 covers 9 bases. The CDR3 covers 15 residues. V shed 2 bases and J 7 bases; nucleotides not matched to a gene: 3. Looked up from germline, CDR1 is SEHNR and CDR2 is FQNEAQ (reference sequence).

This clone was counted a few times. V is TRBV27 and J is TRBJ2-3; unclear D gene. The germline CDR1 and CDR2 sequences are MNHEY and SMNVEV (reference sequence). The CDR3 has 13 amino acids. Trimming took off 10 bases at V and 0 bases at J, with 11 bases between the two ends. CDR3 protein: CATKPPSTDTQYF. DNA for the CDR3: TGTGCCACCAAGCCCCCGAGCACAGATACGCAGTATTTT.

This sequence joins TRBV19 and TRBJ1-4, with 10 bases lining up with TRBD1. The CDR3 is 16 amino acids. CDR1 is LNHDA, CDR2 SQIVND, per germline (reference sequence). V dropped 5 bases and J dropped 6; count of bases not matched to a gene: 9. The CDR3 region is CASSSQSGTGDEKLFF. The DNA of the CDR3 is TGTGCCAGTAGTTCCCAATCCGGGACAGGGGATGAAAAACTGTTTTTT.

This chain connects TRBV6-5 to TRBJ1-5, with 12 nucleotides matching TRBD1. V lost 6 bases to trimming and J lost 3 bases; unmatched junction nucleotides: 3. Germline loops: CDR1 MNHEY, CDR2 SVGAGI. The CDR3 loop spans 15 amino acids. CDR3 DNA sequence: TGTGCCAGCAGGGGGACAGGGGGCTCCAATCAGCCCCAGCATTTT. This encodes CASRGTGGSNQPQHF.

CDR3 protein: CASTRTGMTGELFF. The CDR3 nucleotides are TGTGCCAGCACTCGGACAGGGATGACCGGGGAGCTGTTTTTT. The V and J genes are TRBV6-5 and TRBJ2-2, with TRBD1 matching 8 bases. Germline CDR1 is MNHEY and CDR2 is SVGAGI. V trimming: 7 bases; J trimming: 5 bases; junction bases outside the gene matches: 6. The CDR3 extends over 14 amino acids.

J is TRBJ2-4 and V is TRBV7-9, with D unresolved. The CDR3 loop spans 13 amino acids. V was shortened by 2 bases and J by 5 bases, with 7 bases between the two germline ends. Germline loops: CDR1 SEHNR, CDR2 FQNEAQ (reference sequence). The CDR3 bases are TGTGCCAGCAGCTTAAACGGAGAAAACATTCAGTACTTC. Protein product: CASSLNGENIQYF. Using reference TRBV7-9 and TRBJ2-4 for the parts outside the CDR3, the full variable domain is DTGVSQNPRHKITKRGQNVTFRCDPISEHNRLYWYRQTLGQGPEFLTYFQNEAQLEKSRLLSDRFSAERPKGSFSTLEIQRTEQGDSAMYLCASSLNGENIQYFGAGTRLSVL.

The sample holds a few counts of this clone. This chain links TRBV6-5 with TRBJ1-5; tentatively, D is TRBD1 (6 bases). CDR1 and CDR2 from the germline V gene are MNHEY and SVGAGI. V lost 5 bases to trimming and J lost 1 base, with 9 bases between them. This CDR3 region has 14 residues. The chain's CDR3 is CASSPTGSNQPQHF. In DNA, the CDR3 is TGTGCCAGCAGTCCTACAGGGAGCAATCAGCCCCAGCATTTT.

V usage is TRBV5-1 and J usage is TRBJ2-7, with 8 positions matching TRBD1. V lost 2 bases to trimming and J lost 0 bases; unmatched junction nucleotides: 4. The CDR3 spans 15 residues. Germline CDR1 SGHRS, CDR2 YFSETQ. For the CDR3, the DNA is TGCGCCAGCAGCTTCCTCGGGACAGGCTCCTACGAGCAGTACTTC. Translated, it gives CASSFLGTGSYEQYF.

The chain links TRBV30 to TRBJ1-6; D possibly corresponds to TRBD1 (5 bases). The CDR3 has 15 amino acids. Trimming took 0 bases from V and 5 from J, leaving 11 bases between them. Germline V lookup: CDR1 GTSNPN, CDR2 SVGIG (reference sequence). The chain's CDR3 is CAWSVLTANNSPLHF. As DNA, the CDR3 is TGTGCCTGGAGTGTACTGACAGCGAATAATTCACCCCTCCACTTT. The complete variable domain, with remaining parts taken from reference TRBV30 and TRBJ1-6, reads SQTIHQWPATLVQPVGSPLSLECTVEGTSNPNLYWYRQAAGRGLQLLFYSVGIGQISSEVPQNLSASRPQDRQFILSSKKLLLSDSGFYLCAWSVLTANNSPLHFGNGTRLTVT.

This sequence joins TRBV7-2 and TRBJ1-5; TRBD1 might be the D (6 bases). The CDR3 length is 15 residues. V was pared by 0 bases and J by 3 bases, with 9 bases between. Germline V gives CDR1 SGHTA, CDR2 FQGNSA. This CDR3 reads CASSLARGNNQPQHF. The CDR3 DNA sequence: TGTGCCAGCAGCTTAGCTAGGGGGAACAATCAGCCCCAGCATTTT.